This TCR beta chain was obtained from a study of cytomegalovirus exposure and HLA in healthy donors. General study points: Highly shared variants forming one cluster were likely a sequencing artifact. The study recorded some 160 TCR beta chains that were cytomegalovirus-associated. Usually a TCR sequence was rare, but some public TCRs were found in many donors.

Comment on this clone: The antigen is undetermined.

The PCR made use of 60 Vbeta and 13 Jbeta primers. Method: immunoSEQ multiplex PCR; TCRdb's copy keeps in-frame clones and lacks some. The sample shows tens of thousands of clones, 70% to 85% of them seen only once. Germline V lookup: CDR1 GTSNPN, CDR2 SVGIG (reference sequence). The CDR3 is 16 amino acids. This sequence originates from a man between 45 and 60 years old in good health and CMV-seronegative. The genes are TRBV30 and TRBJ2-5, with a possible D match to TRBD1 (6 bases). The J call is uncertain, as TRBJ2-7 better fits the DNA end. Sequencing was done on a sample of PBMCs. The CDR3 DNA reads as TGTGCCTGGAGGAAGCCACAGGGAAACGGAGTTTACGAGCAGTACTTC. Its protein is CAWRKPQGNGVYEQYF.